This T cell receptor beta chain appears in the sequencing data of a study of radiotherapy plus CTLA-4 blockade in lung cancer. Study information: Across the patients, objective responses occurred in approximately 19%, and disease control in under 35%. Study outcomes and limitations: In blood, TCR clones derived from the tumor expanded after radiotherapy plus ipilimumab.

Measured with immunoSEQ multiplex PCR; TCRdb has only the in-frame clones, and not every one. The sample holds approximately 69,000 clones; roughly 80% are singletons and the top ten take 7% to 8.5%. V was clipped by 4 bases and J by 0 bases, with 20 bases between them. Germline V gene sequence: CDR1 SGDLS, CDR2 YYNGEE. This CDR3 has 19 residues. Comment on this clone: Its specificity is not known.

Sequencing used peripheral blood, obtained from a patient treated with radiotherapy plus ipilimumab. The chain carries TRBV9 and TRBJ2-6; tentative D call: TRBD1 (5 bases). The source is a human donor with non-small cell lung cancer who had a complete response to radiotherapy plus ipilimumab. The CDR3 region is CASSLRASQYSSGANVLTF. Here the CDR3 DNA reads TGTGCCAGCAGCCTCAGGGCCAGTCAATATAGCTCTGGGGCCAACGTCCTGACTTTC. Drawing the rest from reference TRBV9 and TRBJ2-6, the complete variable domain is DSGVTQTPKHLITATGQRVTLRCSPRSGDLSVYWYQQSLDQGLQFLIQYYNGEERAKGNILERFSAQQFPDLHSELNLSSLELGDSALYFCASSLRASQYSSGANVLTFGAGSRLTVL.